This TCR beta chain originates from a study of regulatory T cells in long-lasting Graves disease. Germline CDR1 MNHEY, CDR2 SMNVEV (reference sequence). Trimming took 4 bases from V and 5 from J, leaving 29 bases between them. This CDR3 comprises 19 residues. A word on this clonotype: Its antigen is as yet unknown.

Specified time point: newly diagnosed GD, antithyroid drugs for less than 3 months. With RNA extracted from PBMCs as input, the TCR library was made. Patients with Graves' disease were diagnosed by American Thyroid Association guidelines. Regarding the study as a whole: Persistent disease was associated with favored TRBV28 usage and with favored use of TRBJ1-2 and TRBJ2-5.

Arm-PCR of CDR3 regions and iRepertoire HTBI primers were used to build TCR beta libraries. TCRdb analysed the multiplex PCR reads with MiXCR anew, one entry per CDR3 protein. The sample has about 370,000 distinct CDR3 sequences; roughly a sixth are singletons. Material: peripheral blood mononuclear cells (PBMCs), obtained at new diagnosis, from a patient treated with antithyroid drugs. The chain joins TRBV27 to TRBJ1-2; the D gene is possibly TRBD1 (5 bases). The origin of this receptor is a female donor with Graves disease. CDR3 residues: CASSSLATPGVPLWYGYTF. CDR3 nucleotides: TGTGCCAGCAGTTCTCTTGCGACTCCGGGGGTACCCCTTTGGTATGGCTACACCTTC.